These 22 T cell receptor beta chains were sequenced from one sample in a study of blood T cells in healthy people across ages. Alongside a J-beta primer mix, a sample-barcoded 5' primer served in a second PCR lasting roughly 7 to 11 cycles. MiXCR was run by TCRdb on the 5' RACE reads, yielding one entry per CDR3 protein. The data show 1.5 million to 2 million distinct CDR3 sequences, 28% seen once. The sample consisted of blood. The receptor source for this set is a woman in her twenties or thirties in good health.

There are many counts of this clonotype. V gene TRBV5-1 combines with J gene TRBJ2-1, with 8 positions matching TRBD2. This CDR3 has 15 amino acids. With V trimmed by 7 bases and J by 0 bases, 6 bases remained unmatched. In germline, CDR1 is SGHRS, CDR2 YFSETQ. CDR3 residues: CASGFGGASYNEQFF. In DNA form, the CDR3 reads TGCGCCAGCGGATTCGGGGGGGCCTCCTACAATGAGCAGTTCTTC.

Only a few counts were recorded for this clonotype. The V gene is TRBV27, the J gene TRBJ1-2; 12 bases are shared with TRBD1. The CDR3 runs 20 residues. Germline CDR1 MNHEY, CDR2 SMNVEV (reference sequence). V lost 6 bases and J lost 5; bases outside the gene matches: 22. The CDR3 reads CASRKKLSLRDRGPGYGYTF. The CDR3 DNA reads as TGTGCCAGCAGAAAGAAACTCTCCCTCCGGGACAGGGGGCCGGGGTATGGCTACACCTTC.

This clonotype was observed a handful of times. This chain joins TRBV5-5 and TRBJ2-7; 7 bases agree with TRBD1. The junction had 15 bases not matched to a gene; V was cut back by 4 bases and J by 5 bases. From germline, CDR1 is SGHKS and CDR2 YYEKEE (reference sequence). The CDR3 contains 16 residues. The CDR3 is CASSLGARGRIHEQYF. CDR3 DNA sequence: TGTGCCAGCAGCCTCGGGGCTAGGGGGCGAATCCACGAGCAGTACTTC.

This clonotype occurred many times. As DNA, the CDR3 is TGTGCCAGCAGCACCTCGAACAGGGAGACCCAGTACTTC. This codes for CASSTSNRETQYF. This chain links TRBV7-9 with TRBJ2-5; a weak D match, TRBD1 (5 bases). This CDR3 spans 13 amino acids. CDR1 and CDR2 (germline): SEHNR, FQNEAQ (reference sequence). The ends were cut back, 5 bases at V and 5 bases at J, with 12 bases in the middle.

CDR3 sequence: CASSLDPGGTQYF. The CDR3 coding sequence is TGTGCCAGCAGCTTAGACCCTGGGGGGACCCAGTACTTC. The chain has TRBV7-9 and TRBJ2-5; D assignment may be TRBD1 or TRBD2 (5 bases each). This CDR3 is built from 13 residues. The germline V gene has CDR1 SEHNR and CDR2 FQNEAQ (reference sequence). Between the trimmed V and J ends, which lost 1 base and 7 bases, there was a span of 10 bases.

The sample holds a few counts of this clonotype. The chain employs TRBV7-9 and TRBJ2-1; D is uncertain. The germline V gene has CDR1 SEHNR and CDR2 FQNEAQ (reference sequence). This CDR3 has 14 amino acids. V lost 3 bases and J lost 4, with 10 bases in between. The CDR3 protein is CASSFPLSYNEQFF. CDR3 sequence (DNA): TGTGCCAGCAGCTTTCCCCTCAGTTACAATGAGCAGTTCTTC.

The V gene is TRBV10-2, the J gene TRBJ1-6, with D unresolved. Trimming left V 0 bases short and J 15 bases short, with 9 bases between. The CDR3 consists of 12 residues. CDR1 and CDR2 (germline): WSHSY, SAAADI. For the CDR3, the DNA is TGCGCCAGCAGTGAGTCGCCTCGGAACCTCCACTTT. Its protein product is CASSESPRNLHF.

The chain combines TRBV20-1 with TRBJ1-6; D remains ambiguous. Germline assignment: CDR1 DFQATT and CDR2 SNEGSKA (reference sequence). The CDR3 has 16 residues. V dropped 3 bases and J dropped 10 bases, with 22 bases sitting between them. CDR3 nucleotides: TGCAGTGCTAGGAGTTTGGGAATTAGTCAAAAATCACCCCTCCACTTT. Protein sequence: CSARSLGISQKSPLHF.

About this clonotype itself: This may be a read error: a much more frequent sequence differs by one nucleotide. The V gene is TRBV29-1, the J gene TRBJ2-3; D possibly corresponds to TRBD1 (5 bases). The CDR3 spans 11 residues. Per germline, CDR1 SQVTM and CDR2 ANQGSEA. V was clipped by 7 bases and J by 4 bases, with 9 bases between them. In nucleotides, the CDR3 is TGCAGCGGGACAAGCGCAGATACGCAGTATTTT. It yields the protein CSGTSADTQYF.

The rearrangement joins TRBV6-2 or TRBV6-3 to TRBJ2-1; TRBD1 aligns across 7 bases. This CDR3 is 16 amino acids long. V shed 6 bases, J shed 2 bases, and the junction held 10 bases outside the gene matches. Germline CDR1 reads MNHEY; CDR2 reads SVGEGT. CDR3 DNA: TGTGCCAGCAGAGCCGTTCTAGGGGGCGCCTACAATGAGCAGTTCTTC. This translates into CASRAVLGGAYNEQFF.

The CDR3 DNA reads as TGTGCCAGCAGAGCAGAGGGACAGGGACGCCATGAGCAGTTCTTC. Its protein product is CASRAEGQGRHEQFF. V and J are TRBV9 and TRBJ2-1; TRBD1 matches 9 bases. The CDR3 has 15 amino acids. Germline trimming cut 5 bases from V and 8 bases from J; bases unmatched to any gene: 11. Germline V gene sequence: CDR1 SGDLS, CDR2 YYNGEE.

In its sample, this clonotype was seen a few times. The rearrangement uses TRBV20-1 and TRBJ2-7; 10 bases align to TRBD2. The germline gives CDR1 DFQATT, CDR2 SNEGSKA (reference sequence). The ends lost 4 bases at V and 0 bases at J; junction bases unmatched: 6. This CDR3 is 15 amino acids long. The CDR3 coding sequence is TGCAGTGCTACCGGGACTAGCGAGAGCTCCTACGAGCAGTACTTC. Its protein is CSATGTSESSYEQYF.

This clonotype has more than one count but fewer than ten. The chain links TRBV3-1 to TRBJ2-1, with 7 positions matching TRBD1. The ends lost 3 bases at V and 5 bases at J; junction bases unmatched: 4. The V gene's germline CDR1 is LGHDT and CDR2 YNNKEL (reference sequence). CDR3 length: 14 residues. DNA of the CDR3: TGTGCCAGCAGCCACTTGGGACAGAACAATGAGCAGTTCTTC. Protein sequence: CASSHLGQNNEQFF.

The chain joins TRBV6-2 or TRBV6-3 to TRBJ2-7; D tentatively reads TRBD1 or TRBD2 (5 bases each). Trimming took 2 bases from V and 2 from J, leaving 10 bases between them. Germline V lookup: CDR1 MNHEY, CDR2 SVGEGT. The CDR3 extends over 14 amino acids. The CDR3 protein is CASSYGTATYEQYF. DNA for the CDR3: TGTGCCAGCAGTTACGGGACGGCGACCTACGAGCAGTACTTC.

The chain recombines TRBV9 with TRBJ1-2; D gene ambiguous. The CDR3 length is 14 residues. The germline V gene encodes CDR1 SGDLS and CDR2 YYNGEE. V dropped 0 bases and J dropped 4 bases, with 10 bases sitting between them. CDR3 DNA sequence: TGTGCCAGCAGCGTAGGCAGTGACGCCTATGGCTACACCTTC. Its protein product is CASSVGSDAYGYTF.

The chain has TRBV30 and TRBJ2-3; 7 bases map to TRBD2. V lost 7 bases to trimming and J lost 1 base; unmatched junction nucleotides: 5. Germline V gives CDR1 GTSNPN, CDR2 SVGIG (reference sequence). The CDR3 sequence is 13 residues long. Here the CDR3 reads CASTSARTDTQYF. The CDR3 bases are TGTGCCTCCACTAGCGCGCGCACAGATACGCAGTATTTT.

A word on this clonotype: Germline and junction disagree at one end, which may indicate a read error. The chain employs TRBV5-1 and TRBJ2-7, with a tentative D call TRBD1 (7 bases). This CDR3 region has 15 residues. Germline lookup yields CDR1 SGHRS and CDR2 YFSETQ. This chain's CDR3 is CARSLPAGGIYEQYF. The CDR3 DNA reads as TGCGCCCGCAGCTTGCCCGCAGGGGGGATCTACGAGCAGTACTTC.

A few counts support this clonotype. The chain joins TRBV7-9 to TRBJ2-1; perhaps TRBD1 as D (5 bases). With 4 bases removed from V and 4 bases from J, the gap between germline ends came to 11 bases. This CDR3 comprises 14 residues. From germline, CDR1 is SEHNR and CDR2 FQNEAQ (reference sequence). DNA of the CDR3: TGTGCCAGCAGCTCTATCGGACAATACAATGAGCAGTTCTTC. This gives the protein CASSSIGQYNEQFF.

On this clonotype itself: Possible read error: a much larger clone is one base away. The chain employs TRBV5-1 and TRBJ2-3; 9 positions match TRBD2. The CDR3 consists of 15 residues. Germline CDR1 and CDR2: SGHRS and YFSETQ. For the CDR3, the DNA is TGCGCCAGAAGCTTGGGACTAGCCCCCACAGATACGCAGTATTTT. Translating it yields CARSLGLAPTDTQYF.

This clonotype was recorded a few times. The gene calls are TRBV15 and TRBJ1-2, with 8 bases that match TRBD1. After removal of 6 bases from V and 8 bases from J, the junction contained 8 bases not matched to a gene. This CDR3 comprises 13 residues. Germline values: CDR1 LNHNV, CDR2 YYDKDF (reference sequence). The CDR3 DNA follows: TGTGCCACCAGGAGGGCAGGGGGCTTGGGCTACACCTTC. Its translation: CATRRAGGLGYTF.

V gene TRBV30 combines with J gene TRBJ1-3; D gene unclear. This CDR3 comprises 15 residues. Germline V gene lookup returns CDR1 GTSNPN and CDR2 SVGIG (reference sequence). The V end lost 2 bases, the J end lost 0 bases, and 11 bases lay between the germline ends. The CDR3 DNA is TGTGCCTGGAGTCAGGATAGAGACTCTGGAAACACCATATATTTT. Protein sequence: CAWSQDRDSGNTIYF.

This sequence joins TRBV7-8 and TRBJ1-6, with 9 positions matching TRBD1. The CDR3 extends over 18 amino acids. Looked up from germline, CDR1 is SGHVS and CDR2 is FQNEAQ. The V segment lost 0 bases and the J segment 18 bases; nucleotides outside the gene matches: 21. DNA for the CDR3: TGTGCCAGCAGCTTAGCCGGACAGGGGCTGTCCTATAATTCACCTCGCCACTTT. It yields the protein CASSLAGQGLSYNSPRHF.